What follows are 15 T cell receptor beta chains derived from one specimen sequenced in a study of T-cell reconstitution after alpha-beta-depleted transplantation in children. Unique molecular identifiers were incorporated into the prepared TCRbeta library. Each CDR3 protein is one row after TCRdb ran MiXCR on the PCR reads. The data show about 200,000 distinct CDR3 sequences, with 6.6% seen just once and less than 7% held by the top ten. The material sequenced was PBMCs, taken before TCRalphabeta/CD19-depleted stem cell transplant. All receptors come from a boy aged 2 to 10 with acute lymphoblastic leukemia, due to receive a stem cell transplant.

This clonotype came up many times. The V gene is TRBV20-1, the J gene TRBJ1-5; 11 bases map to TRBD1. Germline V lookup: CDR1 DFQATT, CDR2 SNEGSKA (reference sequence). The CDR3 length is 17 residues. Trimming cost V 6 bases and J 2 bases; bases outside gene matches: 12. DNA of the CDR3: TGCAGTGCCAACACCCGGGACAGGGGGTTGGGCAATCAGCCCCAGCATTTT. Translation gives CSANTRDRGLGNQPQHF.

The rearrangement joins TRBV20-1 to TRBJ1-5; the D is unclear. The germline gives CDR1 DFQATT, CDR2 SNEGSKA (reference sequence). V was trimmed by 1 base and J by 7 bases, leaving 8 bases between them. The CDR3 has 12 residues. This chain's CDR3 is CSARVSGQPQHF. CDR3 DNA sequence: TGCAGTGCTAGAGTGAGCGGGCAGCCCCAGCATTTT.

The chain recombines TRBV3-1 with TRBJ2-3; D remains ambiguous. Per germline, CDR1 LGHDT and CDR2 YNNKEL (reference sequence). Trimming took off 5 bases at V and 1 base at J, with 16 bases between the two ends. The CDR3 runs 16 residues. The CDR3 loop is CASSKQKGPGTDTQYF. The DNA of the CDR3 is TGTGCCAGCAGCAAACAAAAAGGACCGGGCACAGATACGCAGTATTTT.

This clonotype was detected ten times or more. CDR3 nucleotides: TGCGCCAGCAGCCTCCCCAGGGGGAACACTGAAGCTTTCTTT. Translating it yields CASSLPRGNTEAFF. The chain couples TRBV4-1 to TRBJ1-1; D may be TRBD1 (6 bases). The length of the CDR3 is 14 residues. Germline V gene sequence: CDR1 MGHRA, CDR2 YSYEKL. V was shortened by 4 bases and J by 1 base, with 10 bases between the two germline ends.

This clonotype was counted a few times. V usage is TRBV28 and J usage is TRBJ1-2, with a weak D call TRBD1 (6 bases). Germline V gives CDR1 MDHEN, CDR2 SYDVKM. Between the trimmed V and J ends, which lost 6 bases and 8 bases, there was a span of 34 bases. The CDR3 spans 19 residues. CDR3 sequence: CASRSSSYLDRDLKRGYTF. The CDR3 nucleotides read TGTGCCAGCAGGTCATCTTCTTACCTGGACAGAGACCTTAAGAGGGGCTACACCTTC.

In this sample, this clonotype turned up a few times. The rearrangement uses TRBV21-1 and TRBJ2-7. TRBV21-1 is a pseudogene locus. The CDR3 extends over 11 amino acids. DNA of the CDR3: TGTGCCAGCGGTGGACGTTTAGAGCAGTACTTC. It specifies CASGGRLEQYF.

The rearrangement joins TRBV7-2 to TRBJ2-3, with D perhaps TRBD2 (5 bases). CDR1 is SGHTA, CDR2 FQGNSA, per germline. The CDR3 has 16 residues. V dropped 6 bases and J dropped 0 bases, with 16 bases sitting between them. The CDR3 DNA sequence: TGTGCCAGCAGTGTCAGGACTCGGACTAGCACAGATACGCAGTATTTT. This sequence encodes CASSVRTRTSTDTQYF.

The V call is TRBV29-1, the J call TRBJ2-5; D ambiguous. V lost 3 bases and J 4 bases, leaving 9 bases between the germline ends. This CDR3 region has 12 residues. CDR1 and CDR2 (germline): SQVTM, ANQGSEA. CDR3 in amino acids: CSVDPDRETQYF. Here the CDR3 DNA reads TGCAGCGTTGATCCCGACCGAGAGACCCAGTACTTC.

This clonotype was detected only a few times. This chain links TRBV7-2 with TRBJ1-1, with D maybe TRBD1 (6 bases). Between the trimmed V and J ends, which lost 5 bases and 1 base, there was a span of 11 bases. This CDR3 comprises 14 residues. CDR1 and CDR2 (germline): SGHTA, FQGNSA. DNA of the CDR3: TGTGCCAGCAGCAGACAGGAGTCGAACACTGAAGCTTTCTTT. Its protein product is CASSRQESNTEAFF. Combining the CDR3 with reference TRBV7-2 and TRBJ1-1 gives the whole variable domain GAGVSQSPSNKVTEKGKDVELRCDPISGHTALYWYRQSLGQGLEFLIYFQGNSAPDKSGLPSDRFSAERTGGSVSTLTIQRTQQEDSAVYLCASSRQESNTEAFFGQGTRLTVV.

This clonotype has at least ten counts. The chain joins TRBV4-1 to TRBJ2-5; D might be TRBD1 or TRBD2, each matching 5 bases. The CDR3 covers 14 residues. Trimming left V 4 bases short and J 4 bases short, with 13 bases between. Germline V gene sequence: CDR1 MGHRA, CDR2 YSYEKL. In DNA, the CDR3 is TGCGCCAGCAGCCGGGAGACAGTTCGAGAGACCCAGTACTTC. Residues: CASSRETVRETQYF.

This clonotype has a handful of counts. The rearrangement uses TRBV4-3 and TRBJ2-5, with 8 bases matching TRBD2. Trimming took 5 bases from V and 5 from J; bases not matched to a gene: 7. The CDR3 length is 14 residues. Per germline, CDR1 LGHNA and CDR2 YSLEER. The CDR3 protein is CASSTRLASETQYF. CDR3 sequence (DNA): TGCGCCAGCAGCACGAGACTAGCGTCGGAGACCCAGTACTTC.

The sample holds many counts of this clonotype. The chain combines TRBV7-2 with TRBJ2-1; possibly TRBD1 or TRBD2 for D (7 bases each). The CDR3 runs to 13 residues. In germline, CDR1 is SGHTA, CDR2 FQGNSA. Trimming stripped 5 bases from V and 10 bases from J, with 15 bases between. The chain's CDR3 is CASSQFRGGEQFF. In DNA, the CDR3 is TGTGCCAGCAGCCAATTCAGGGGGGGAGAGCAGTTCTTC.

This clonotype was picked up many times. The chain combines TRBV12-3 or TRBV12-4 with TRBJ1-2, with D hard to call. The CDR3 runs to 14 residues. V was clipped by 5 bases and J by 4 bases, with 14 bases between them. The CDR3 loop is CASSPQAGSYGYTF. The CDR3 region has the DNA TGTGCCAGCAGTCCGCAGGCGGGGAGCTATGGCTACACCTTC.

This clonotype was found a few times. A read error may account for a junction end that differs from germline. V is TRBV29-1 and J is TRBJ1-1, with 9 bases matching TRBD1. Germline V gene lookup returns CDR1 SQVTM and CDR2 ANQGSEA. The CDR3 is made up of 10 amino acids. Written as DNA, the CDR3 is TGCAGCGTCAAGGACAGGGGCTCCTATTTT. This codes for CSVKDRGSYF.

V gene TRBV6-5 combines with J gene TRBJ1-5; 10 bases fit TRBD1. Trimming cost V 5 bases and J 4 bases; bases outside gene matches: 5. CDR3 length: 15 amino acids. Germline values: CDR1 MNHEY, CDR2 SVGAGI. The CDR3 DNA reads TGTGCCAGCAGTCCCCTGGGACAGGGGAATCAGCCCCAGCATTTT. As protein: CASSPLGQGNQPQHF.